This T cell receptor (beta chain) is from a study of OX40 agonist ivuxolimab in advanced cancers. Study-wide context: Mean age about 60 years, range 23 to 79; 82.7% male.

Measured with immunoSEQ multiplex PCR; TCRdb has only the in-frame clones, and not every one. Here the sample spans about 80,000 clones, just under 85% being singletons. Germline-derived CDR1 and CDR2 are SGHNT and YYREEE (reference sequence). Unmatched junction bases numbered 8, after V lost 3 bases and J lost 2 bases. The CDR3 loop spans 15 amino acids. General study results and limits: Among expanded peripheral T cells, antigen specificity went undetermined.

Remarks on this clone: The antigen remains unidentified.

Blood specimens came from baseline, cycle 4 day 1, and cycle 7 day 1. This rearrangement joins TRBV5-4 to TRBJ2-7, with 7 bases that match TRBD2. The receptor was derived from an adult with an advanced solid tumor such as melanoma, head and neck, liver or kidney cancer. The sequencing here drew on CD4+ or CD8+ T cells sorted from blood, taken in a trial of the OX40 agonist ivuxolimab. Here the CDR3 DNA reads TGTGCCAGCAGCTCCGCTAGCGGAGCGACCTACGAGCAGTACTTC. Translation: CASSSASGATYEQYF.